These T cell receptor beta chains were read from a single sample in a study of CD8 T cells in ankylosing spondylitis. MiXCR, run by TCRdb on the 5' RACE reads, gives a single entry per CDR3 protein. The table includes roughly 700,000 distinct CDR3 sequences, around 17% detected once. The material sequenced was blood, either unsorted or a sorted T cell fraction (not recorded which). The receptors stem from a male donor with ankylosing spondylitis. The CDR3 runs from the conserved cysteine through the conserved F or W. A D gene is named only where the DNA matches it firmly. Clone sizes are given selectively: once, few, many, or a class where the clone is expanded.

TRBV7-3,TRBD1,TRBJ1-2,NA,TGTGCCAGCAGCTCTGGGACAGGGGTCGGCTACACCTTC,CASSSGTGVGYTF
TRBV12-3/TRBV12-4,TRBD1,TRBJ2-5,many,TGTGCCAGCAGTTTCTTACAGGGGACGGAGACCCAGTACTTC,CASSFLQGTETQYF
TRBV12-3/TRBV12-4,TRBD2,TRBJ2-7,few,TGTGCCAGCAGTTTGTGGCTAGCGGGGAGCGAGCAGTACTTC,CASSLWLAGSEQYF
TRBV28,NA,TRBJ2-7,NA,TGTGCCAGCAACTTCGCCGGACGTAAATCCTACGAGCAGTACTTC,CASNFAGRKSYEQYF
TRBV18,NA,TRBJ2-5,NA,TGTGCCAGCTCACCACCGTGGACTCAAGAGACCCAGTACTTC,CASSPPWTQETQYF
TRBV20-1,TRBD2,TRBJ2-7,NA,TGCAGTGGAAGACTAGCGGGAGGGTTACACGAGCAGTACTTC,CSGRLAGGLHEQYF
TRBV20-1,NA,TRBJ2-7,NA,TGCAGTGCTAGTCTTAGCGGAAACTACGAGCAGTACTTC,CSASLSGNYEQYF
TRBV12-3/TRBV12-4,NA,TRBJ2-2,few,TGTGCCAGCAGTTTTTTATTCGGGAAAGAGAACACCGGGGAGCTGTTTTTT,CASSFLFGKENTGELFF
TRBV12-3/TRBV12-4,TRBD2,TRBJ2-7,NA,TGTGCCAGCAGTCTGTTGACTAGCGTCAGGGGCGAGCAGTACTTC,CASSLLTSVRGEQYF
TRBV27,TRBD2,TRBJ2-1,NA,TGTGCCAGCAAGTCTCTAGCGGGAGACAATGAGCAGTTCTTC,CASKSLAGDNEQFF
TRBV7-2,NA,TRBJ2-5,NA,TGTGCCAGCAGAAGACGACAGGTGGGAGAGACCCAGTACTTC,CASRRRQVGETQYF
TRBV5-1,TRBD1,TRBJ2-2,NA,TGCGCCAGCAGCACCAGACAGGGATCAGCCGGGGAGCTGTTTTTT,CASSTRQGSAGELFF
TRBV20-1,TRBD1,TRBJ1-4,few,TGCAGTGCCCGCGCCTTGGGACAGGGGGCTTATGGAAATGAAAAACTGTTTTTT,CSARALGQGAYGNEKLFF
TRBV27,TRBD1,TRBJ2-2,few,TGTGCCAGCAGTATCGACAGGGGAGGCACCGGGGAGCTGTTTTTT,CASSIDRGGTGELFF
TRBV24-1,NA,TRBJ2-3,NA,TGTGCCACCAGTGTAGAACGTGCAGATACGCAGTATTTT,CATSVERADTQYF
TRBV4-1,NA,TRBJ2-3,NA,TGCGCCAGCAGCCAACCGGGGGGCTTGGCAGATACGCAGTATTTT,CASSQPGGLADTQYF
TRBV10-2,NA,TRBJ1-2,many,TGCGCCAGCAGTGCTCAGGGCTACTATGGCTACACCTTC,CASSAQGYYGYTF
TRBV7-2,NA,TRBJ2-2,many,TGTGCCAGCAGCGCGAATACCGGGGAGCTGTTTTTT,CASSANTGELFF
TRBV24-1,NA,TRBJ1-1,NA,TGTGCCACCAGTGCCCAGCTCAGGGACATCCGGAACACTGAAGCTTTCTTT,CATSAQLRDIRNTEAFF
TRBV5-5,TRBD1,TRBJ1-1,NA,TGTGCCAGCAGCTCCCGGACAGGGGCCGCTGTCACTGAAGCTTTCTTT,CASSSRTGAAVTEAFF
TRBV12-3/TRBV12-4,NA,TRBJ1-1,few,TGTGCCAGCAGTTTTCGGACAGCCTCGAACACTGAAGCTTTCTTT,CASSFRTASNTEAFF
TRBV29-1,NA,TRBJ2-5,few,TGCAGCGTTGCCTGGGGGTCCCAAGAGACCCAGTACTTC,CSVAWGSQETQYF
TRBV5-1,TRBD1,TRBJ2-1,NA,TGCGCCAGCATCGGGACAGGGCGTCATGAGCAGTTCTTC,CASIGTGRHEQFF
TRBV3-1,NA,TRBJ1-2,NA,TGTGCCAGCAGCCATCCCAGGCAGGTGAATGGCTACACCTTC,CASSHPRQVNGYTF
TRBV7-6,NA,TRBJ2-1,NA,TGTGCCAGCAGTCCTCTGATGGGACAGGGCTTTCTAGCTAGCGGGAACGTCTACAATGAGCAGTTCTTC,CASSPLMGQGFLASGNVYNEQFF
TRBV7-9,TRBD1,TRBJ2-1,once,TGTGCCAGCAGCTCTCCCCGTGACAGGGTCCATGAGCAGTTCTTC,CASSSPRDRVHEQFF
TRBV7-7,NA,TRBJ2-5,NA,TGTGCCAGCAGCCCCACGGGCCTAGCGGAGACCCAGTACTTC,CASSPTGLAETQYF
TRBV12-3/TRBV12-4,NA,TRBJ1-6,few,TGTGCCAGCAGTTTAGTGGGAGTGGGTTCACCCCTCCACTTT,CASSLVGVGSPLHF
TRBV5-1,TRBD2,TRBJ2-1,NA,TGCGCCAGCAGCCCCGAGGGGAGCGGGACCCACAATGAGCAGTTCTTC,CASSPEGSGTHNEQFF
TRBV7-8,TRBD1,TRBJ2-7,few,TGTGCCAGCAGCTTAGACGGGACAGGGGTTGTTTGCTTC,CASSLDGTGVVCF
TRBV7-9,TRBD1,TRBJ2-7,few,TGTGCCAGCAGCCGTACAGGGGAAGCTCCCTACGAGCAGTACTTC,CASSRTGEAPYEQYF
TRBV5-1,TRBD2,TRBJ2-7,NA,TGCGCCAGCAGCTTACGACTAGCGGAGGAAAGGGGGTACGAGCAGTACTTC,CASSLRLAEERGYEQYF
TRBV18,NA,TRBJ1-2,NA,TGTGCCAGCTCACCGCCGCTCGGGGGTAACTATGGCTACACCTTC,CASSPPLGGNYGYTF
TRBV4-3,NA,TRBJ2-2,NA,TGCGCCAGCAGCCAAGATACAGGGTTGAGCACCGGGGAGCTGTTTTTT,CASSQDTGLSTGELFF
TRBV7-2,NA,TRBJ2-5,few,TGTGCCAGCAGCTTATATGGGGGACGTGGGACCCAGTACTTC,CASSLYGGRGTQYF
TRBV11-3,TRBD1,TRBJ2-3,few,TGTGCCAGCAGCTCACAGGGGGCAGATACGCAGTATTTT,CASSSQGADTQYF
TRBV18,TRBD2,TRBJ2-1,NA,TGTGCCAGCTCCCAGGCTAGCGGGAGAAACAATGAGCAGTTCTTC,CASSQASGRNNEQFF
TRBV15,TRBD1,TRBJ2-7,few,TGTGCCACCAGCAGAGTAATACAGGGGGGCGGCGAGCAGTACTTC,CATSRVIQGGGEQYF
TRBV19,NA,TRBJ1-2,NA,TGTGCCAGTAGTGCCACCGGAATTGGTGGCTACACCTTC,CASSATGIGGYTF
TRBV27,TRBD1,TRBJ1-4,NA,TGTGCCAGCAGTGCGTACAGGGGGCACGAAGAAAAACTGTTTTTT,CASSAYRGHEEKLFF
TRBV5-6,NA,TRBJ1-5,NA,TGTGCCAGCAGCCTCTTATTGGGGCCCCAGCATTTT,CASSLLLGPQHF
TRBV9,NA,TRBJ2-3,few,TGTGCCAGCAGCCCGATACGCGGCACAGATACGCAGTATTTT,CASSPIRGTDTQYF
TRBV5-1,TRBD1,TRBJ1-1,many,TGCGCCAGCAGCTTGGAACAGGGGACTGAAGCTTTCTTT,CASSLEQGTEAFF
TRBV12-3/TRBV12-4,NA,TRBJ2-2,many,TGTGCCAGCAGTTTAGTAGGCGGGGCGGTCGCCGGGGAGCTGTTTTTT,CASSLVGGAVAGELFF
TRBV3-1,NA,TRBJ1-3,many,TGTGCCAGCAGCCAAGATCTGTGGAGCTCTGGAAACACCATATATTTT,CASSQDLWSSGNTIYF
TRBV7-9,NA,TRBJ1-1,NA,TGTGCCAGCAGCTTAGGGCCGGGGGGGAAAAATGAAGCTTTCTTT,CASSLGPGGKNEAFF
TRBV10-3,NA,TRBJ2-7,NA,TGTGCCATCAGTGAGTCAGCCAGGGGGGACGAGCAGTACTTC,CAISESARGDEQYF
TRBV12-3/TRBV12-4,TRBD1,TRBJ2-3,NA,TGTGCCAGCAGTCCTACAGGGGTGGCAGATACGCAGTATTTT,CASSPTGVADTQYF
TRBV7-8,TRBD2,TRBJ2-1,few,TGTGCCAGCAGCCCTAGTCCGATCGGCGGGGGGGGGTTGAATGAGCAGTTCTTC,CASSPSPIGGGGLNEQFF
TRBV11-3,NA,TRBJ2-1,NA,TGTGCCAGCAGTCAAAGGGCGGCTCTCTACAATGAGCAGTTCTTC,CASSQRAALYNEQFF
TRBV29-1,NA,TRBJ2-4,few,TGCAGCGGGTGGCGGGAAATAGCCAAAAACATTCAGTACTTC,CSGWREIAKNIQYF
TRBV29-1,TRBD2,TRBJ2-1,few,TGCAGCCTCCGCCCTATCCATGGGGGAGGGCCGAGTTTAGATGAGCAGTTCTTC,CSLRPIHGGGPSLDEQFF
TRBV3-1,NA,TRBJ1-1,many,TGTGCCAGCAGCCAAGGAGTGGGTGTGACTGAAGCTTTCTTT,CASSQGVGVTEAFF
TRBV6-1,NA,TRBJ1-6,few,TGTGCCAGCAGCCTAAGTTCTTTCTATAATTCACCCCTCCACTTT,CASSLSSFYNSPLHF
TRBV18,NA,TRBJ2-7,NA,TGTGCCAGCTCACCCCCAGCGGAACCCTACGAGCAGTACTTC,CASSPPAEPYEQYF
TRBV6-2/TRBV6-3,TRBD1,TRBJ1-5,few,TGTGCCAGCAGTCACAGATACCGGACAGGGGGTCAGCATCAGCCCCAGCATTTT,CASSHRYRTGGQHQPQHF
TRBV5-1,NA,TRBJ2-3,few,TGCGCCAGCAGCTTAGAACGACAGCGCACAGATACGCAGTATTTT,CASSLERQRTDTQYF
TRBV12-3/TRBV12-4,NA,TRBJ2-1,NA,TGTGCCAGCAGTTTGGACGGGGTGGTCTACAATGAGCAGTTCTTC,CASSLDGVVYNEQFF
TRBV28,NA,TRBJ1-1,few,TGTGCCAGCAGTTTATATTTGGGGGGCTCCACTGAAGCTTTCTTT,CASSLYLGGSTEAFF
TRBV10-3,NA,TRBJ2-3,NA,TGTGCTCATCGGGGGGCCTTTAGCACAGATACGCAGTATTTT,CAHRGAFSTDTQYF